The following is a T cell receptor (beta chain) sequence with its context. Only in-frame clones appear in the TCRdb table, and some are missing; sequencing was by immunoSEQ multiplex PCR. The data hold around 15,000 clones, with roughly 86% observed a single time. Germline trimming cut 4 bases from V and 4 bases from J; bases unmatched to any gene: 7. This CDR3 is 14 amino acids long. From germline, CDR1 is MNHEY and CDR2 SMNVEV (reference sequence). The data derive from a study of OX40 agonist ivuxolimab in advanced cancers. On the study more broadly: The patients received agonistic anti-OX40 (CD134) antibody ivuxolimab. Patients were treated with intravenous ivuxolimab, dosed at 0.01 to 10 mg/kg and infused every 2 weeks.

This clonotype was obtained from an adult with an advanced solid tumor such as melanoma, head and neck, liver or kidney cancer. The V call is TRBV27, the J call TRBJ2-7; the match to TRBD1 covers 7 bases. The sequencing used CD4+ or CD8+ T cells sorted from blood, collected in a trial of the OX40 agonist ivuxolimab. CDR3 in DNA: TGTGCCAGCAGTTCAATGGGACAGTTTTACGAGCAGTACTTC. Protein product: CASSSMGQFYEQYF.